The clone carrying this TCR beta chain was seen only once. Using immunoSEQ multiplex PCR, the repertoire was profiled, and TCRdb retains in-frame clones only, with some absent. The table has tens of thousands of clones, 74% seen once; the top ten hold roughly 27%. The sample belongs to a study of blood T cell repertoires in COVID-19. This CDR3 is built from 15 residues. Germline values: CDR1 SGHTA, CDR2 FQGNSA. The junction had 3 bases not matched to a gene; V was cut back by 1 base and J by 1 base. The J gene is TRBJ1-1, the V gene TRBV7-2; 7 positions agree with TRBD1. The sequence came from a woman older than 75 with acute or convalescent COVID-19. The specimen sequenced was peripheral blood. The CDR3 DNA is TGTGCCAGCAGCTTAGGGACAGGAGCGAACACTGAAGCTTTCTTT. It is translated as CASSLGTGANTEAFF.